The entry below gives a single T cell receptor (beta chain) sequence along with its context. This sample's time point: pretreatment peripheral blood. Pretreatment and on-treatment blood mononuclear cell samples were taken, totaling between 1 and 8 time points per patient. This record belongs to a study of PD-L1 blockade in urothelial cancer. TCR analog templates of synthetic origin were spiked into each PCR. TCRdb's table, derived via immunoSEQ multiplex PCR, lists solely in-frame clones and lacks some. There are about 87,000 clones in the sample; more than 70% occur only once, and 0.85% to 1% lies in the top ten. This specimen was PBMCs, taken around atezolizumab (anti-PD-L1) treatment. This TCR was recovered from a woman over 75 with urothelial cancer.

DNA for the CDR3: TGTGCCAGCAGTTTTCTGTCCGGGAGCTCCTACAATGAGCAGTTCTTC. Translating it yields CASSFLSGSSYNEQFF. J is TRBJ2-1 and V is TRBV27; a weak D match, TRBD2 (6 bases). Trimming removed 3 bases from V and 0 bases from J, with 12 bases in between. The CDR3 is made up of 16 amino acids. The germline V gene encodes CDR1 MNHEY and CDR2 SMNVEV (reference sequence).